The next 22 T cell receptor beta chains were all read from a single sample in a study of memory CD4+ T cells and cytomegalovirus serostatus. Single viable CD3+CD4+CD8-CD45RO+ cells were sorted as the memory CD4+ T cells. Libraries were prepared by immunoSEQ multiplex PCR; TCRdb keeps only in-frame clonotypes and omits some of them. The sample contains tens of thousands of clones, approximately 80% of which appear only once. The sample comprised memory CD4+ T cells from blood. These receptors all come from an adult in good health and CMV-seropositive.

This clone was counted between two and nine times. V and J are TRBV29-1 and TRBJ2-1; 13 positions match TRBD2. CDR1 is SQVTM and CDR2 is ANQGSEA in the germline V gene. The junction had 8 bases not matched to a gene; V was cut back by 8 bases and J by 7 bases. The CDR3 contains 14 residues. The CDR3 is CSSGVTSGRNEQFF. The DNA of the CDR3 is TGCAGCTCGGGTGTGACTAGCGGGAGGAATGAGCAGTTCTTC.

This clone was detected only a few times. This rearrangement joins TRBV5-8 to TRBJ2-1; 8 positions match TRBD1. CDR3 length: 15 amino acids. The germline V gene encodes CDR1 SGHTS and CDR2 YDEGEE. The V segment lost 0 bases and the J segment 4 bases; nucleotides outside the gene matches: 3. CDR3 residues: CASSLGTGMYNEQFF. The CDR3, as DNA: TGTGCCAGCAGCTTGGGGACAGGGATGTACAATGAGCAGTTCTTC.

The rearrangement joins TRBV6-6 to TRBJ2-2, with D possibly matching TRBD2 (6 bases). Germline V CDR1 and CDR2: MNHNY, SVGAGI (reference sequence). The CDR3 is 13 amino acids. V lost 6 bases to trimming and J lost 8 bases, with 13 bases between them. DNA of the CDR3: TGTGCCAGCAGCCGTAGCGGAGGAGGGGAGCTGTTTTTT. Its translation is CASSRSGGGELFF.

In its sample, this clone was seen once. The chain recombines TRBV7-9 with TRBJ2-1; maybe TRBD1 (5 bases). Trimming removed 7 bases from V and 8 bases from J, with 15 bases in between. From germline, CDR1 is SEHNR and CDR2 FQNEAQ (reference sequence). The CDR3 length is 13 residues. The chain's CDR3 is CASIFQGGHEQFF. CDR3 coding DNA: TGTGCCAGCATCTTTCAGGGTGGACATGAGCAGTTCTTC.

The chain carries TRBV7-2 and TRBJ1-3; no firm D call. The CDR3 runs to 12 residues. CDR1 SGHTA and CDR2 FQGNSA come from the germline V gene. V was trimmed by 1 base and J by 4 bases, leaving 2 bases between them. The DNA of the CDR3 is TGTGCCAGCAGCTTAGAGGGAAACACCATATATTTT. This encodes CASSLEGNTIYF.

This chain uses TRBV14 with TRBJ1-4; 10 bases match TRBD1. Germline CDR1 SGHDN, CDR2 FVKESK. Trimming removed 1 base from V and 8 bases from J; junction bases left unmatched: 16. This CDR3 is built from 19 residues. The CDR3 here is CASSQGFRDRGPLREKLFF. CDR3 in DNA: TGTGCCAGCAGCCAAGGATTCCGGGACAGGGGCCCACTACGCGAAAAACTGTTTTTT.

CDR3 in DNA: TGTGCCAGCAGTTTATGGACAGGGGCGATGAACACTGAAGCTTTCTTT. Translation: CASSLWTGAMNTEAFF. The genes are TRBV28 and TRBJ1-1; 8 bases are a match to TRBD1. This CDR3 comprises 16 residues. The junction had 3 bases not matched to a gene; V was cut back by 0 bases and J by 0 bases. Germline CDR1 is MDHEN and CDR2 is SYDVKM.

The rearrangement links TRBV7-2 to TRBJ2-3; D gene ambiguous. CDR1 and CDR2 (germline): SGHTA, FQGNSA. The CDR3 has 13 amino acids. V shed 5 bases and J shed 2 bases, with 8 bases lying between them. CDR3 bases: TGTGCCAGCAGCCTAATACCCACAGATACGCAGTATTTT. Its translation is CASSLIPTDTQYF.

A single count supports this clone. The chain carries TRBV28 and TRBJ1-2; D ambiguous. Germline CDR1 reads MDHEN; CDR2 reads SYDVKM. This CDR3 comprises 12 residues. The ends were cut back, 5 bases at V and 0 bases at J, with 4 bases in the middle. The CDR3 nucleotides are TGTGCCAGCAGTGCGGCTAACTATGGCTACACCTTC. Its translation is CASSAANYGYTF.

This sequence joins TRBV2 and TRBJ2-7; D possibly corresponds to TRBD1 (6 bases). Germline-derived CDR1 and CDR2 are SNHLY and FYNNEI. This CDR3 is 14 amino acids long. Trimming left V 8 bases short and J 5 bases short, with 19 bases between. The CDR3 DNA reads as TGTGCCAGCCACCAACCGCCATCAGGGGACGAGCAGTACTTC. Translating gives CASHQPPSGDEQYF.

The chain combines TRBV2 with TRBJ2-2, with a weak D call TRBD1 (5 bases). Germline CDR1 is SNHLY and CDR2 is FYNNEI. The V gene lost 6 bases and the J gene lost 1 base, with 15 bases spanning the gap. The CDR3 runs to 16 residues. The CDR3 bases are TGTGCCAGCAGGCCCTTAATGGGGCTGAACACCGGGGAGCTGTTTTTT. It encodes CASRPLMGLNTGELFF.

This clone turned up a few times. This chain joins TRBV6-5 and TRBJ1-2; a weak D match, TRBD1 (6 bases). Germline values: CDR1 MNHEY, CDR2 SVGAGI. The CDR3 has 14 residues. Trimming pared 5 bases from V and 4 bases from J, leaving 14 bases between. The CDR3 here is CASSARTASYGYTF. CDR3 nucleotides: TGTGCCAGCAGTGCCCGGACAGCCAGCTATGGCTACACCTTC.

V usage is TRBV5-4 and J usage is TRBJ2-7, with TRBD2 matching over 10 bases. The V segment lost 0 bases and the J segment 0 bases; nucleotides outside the gene matches: 6. CDR1 is SGHNT and CDR2 is YYREEE in the germline V gene (reference sequence). This CDR3 contains 17 residues. CDR3 region: CASSLDGTSELSYEQYF. The CDR3 nucleotides read TGTGCCAGCAGCTTGGATGGGACTAGCGAACTCTCCTACGAGCAGTACTTC.

This chain uses TRBV14 with TRBJ2-7; D is ambiguous. CDR1 and CDR2 from the germline V gene are SGHDN and FVKESK. The CDR3 is made up of 15 amino acids. V was trimmed by 1 base and J by 3 bases, leaving 13 bases between them. The CDR3 DNA sequence: TGTGCCAGCAGCCAAGGCACGGCAAGATTCTACGAGCAGTACTTC. This gives the protein CASSQGTARFYEQYF.

The J gene is TRBJ2-3, the V gene TRBV5-8, with no clear D. CDR1 and CDR2 from the germline V gene are SGHTS and YDEGEE. The ends were cut back, 2 bases at V and 0 bases at J, with 10 bases in the middle. This CDR3 is built from 15 residues. CDR3 loop: CASSFLRSSTDTQYF. Here the CDR3 DNA reads TGTGCCAGCAGCTTCCTACGATCTAGCACAGATACGCAGTATTTT.

The chain uses TRBV6-6 and TRBJ1-2; TRBD1 might be the D (5 bases). Between the trimmed V and J ends, which lost 5 bases and 2 bases, there was a span of 9 bases. Germline CDR1 reads MNHNY; CDR2 reads SVGAGI (reference sequence). The length of the CDR3 is 13 residues. The CDR3 protein is CASSQTVNYGYTF. As DNA, the CDR3 is TGTGCCAGCAGTCAGACAGTAAACTATGGCTACACCTTC.

This clone was detected once. The rearrangement joins TRBV6-6 to TRBJ1-4, with D hard to call. The CDR3 is 12 residues long. Germline values: CDR1 MNHNY, CDR2 SVGAGI (reference sequence). The CDR3 nucleotides read TGTGCGGCGGAAGGGACTAATGAAAAACTGTTTTTT. It yields the protein CAAEGTNEKLFF.

This clone has more than one count but fewer than ten. J is TRBJ1-1 and V is TRBV19; D is ambiguous. This CDR3 has 13 residues. Trimming pared 6 bases from V and 2 bases from J, leaving 10 bases between. Germline V CDR1 and CDR2: LNHDA, SQIVND (reference sequence). CDR3 nucleotide sequence: TGTGCCAGTAGCAGAGATATAAACACTGAAGCTTTCTTT. It is translated as CASSRDINTEAFF.

The chain uses TRBV28 and TRBJ1-2; possible D gene TRBD1, 6 bases. Germline V gene lookup returns CDR1 MDHEN and CDR2 SYDVKM. CDR3 length: 13 residues. Deletions cut 6 bases from V and 1 base from J, with 9 bases between. CDR3 loop: CASRPDSNYGYTF. In nucleotides, the CDR3 is TGTGCCAGCAGGCCGGACAGTAACTATGGCTACACCTTC.

The V gene is TRBV6-4, the J gene TRBJ1-6; no clear D gene. Between the trimmed V and J ends, which lost 0 bases and 10 bases, there was a span of 13 bases. The CDR3 covers 15 residues. Per germline, CDR1 MRHNA and CDR2 SNTAGT. CDR3 loop: CASSDSSTGWSPLHF. The CDR3, as DNA: TGTGCCAGCAGTGACTCGTCGACCGGCTGGTCACCCCTCCACTTT.

This chain links TRBV29-1 with TRBJ1-4; 9 nucleotides line up with TRBD1. Germline V lookup: CDR1 SQVTM, CDR2 ANQGSEA. The length of the CDR3 is 14 residues. The V segment lost 7 bases and the J segment 7 bases; nucleotides outside the gene matches: 10. The DNA of the CDR3 is TGCAGCGGGAACCGGGACAGGGAAACTGAAAAACTGTTTTTT. Protein: CSGNRDRETEKLFF.

The table lists this clone with a few counts. This sample also contains other DNA sequences that code for the same CDR3. The V and J genes are TRBV7-6 and TRBJ2-3; D may be TRBD1 or TRBD2 (5 bases each). Germline V lookup: CDR1 SGHVS, CDR2 FNYEAQ. The germline V and J ends were trimmed by 1 base and 3 bases, with 11 bases remaining between them. There are 15 residues in the CDR3. CDR3 amino acids: CASSLVGVRTDTQYF. The CDR3 DNA is TGTGCCAGCAGCTTAGTGGGGGTTAGGACAGATACGCAGTATTTT.